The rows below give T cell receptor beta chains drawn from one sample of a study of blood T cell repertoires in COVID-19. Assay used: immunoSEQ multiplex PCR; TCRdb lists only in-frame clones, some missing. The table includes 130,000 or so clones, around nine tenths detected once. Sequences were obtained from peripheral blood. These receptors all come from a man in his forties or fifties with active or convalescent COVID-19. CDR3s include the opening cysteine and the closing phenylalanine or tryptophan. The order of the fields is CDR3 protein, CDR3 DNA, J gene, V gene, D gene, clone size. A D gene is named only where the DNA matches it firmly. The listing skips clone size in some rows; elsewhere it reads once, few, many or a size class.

CDR3 protein: CASSHTDEQFF; CDR3 DNA: TGTGCCAGCAGTCATACGGATGAGCAGTTCTTC; J gene: TRBJ2-1; V gene: TRBV14; D gene: -; clone size: -
CDR3 protein: CASKLAGGPLQETQYF; CDR3 DNA: TGTGCCAGCAAACTAGCGGGAGGGCCGCTCCAAGAGACCCAGTACTTC; J gene: TRBJ2-5; V gene: TRBV28; D gene: TRBD2; clone size: -
CDR3 protein: CASSQAVASGRPEQFF; CDR3 DNA: TGTGCCAGCAGCCAAGCGGTGGCTAGCGGGAGGCCTGAGCAGTTCTTC; J gene: TRBJ2-1; V gene: TRBV4-2; D gene: TRBD2; clone size: -
CDR3 protein: CASSHQGLEGNTIYF; CDR3 DNA: TGTGCCAGCAGCCACCAGGGGCTCGAAGGAAACACCATATATTTT; J gene: TRBJ1-3; V gene: TRBV6-5; D gene: -; clone size: -
CDR3 protein: CASSLRATSGGAGDTQYF; CDR3 DNA: TGTGCCAGCAGCTTACGGGCTACTAGCGGGGGGGCCGGAGATACGCAGTATTTT; J gene: TRBJ2-3; V gene: TRBV7-6; D gene: TRBD2; clone size: -
CDR3 protein: CASSVVPGNTEAFF; CDR3 DNA: TGTGCCAGCAGCGTAGTGCCAGGGAACACTGAAGCTTTCTTT; J gene: TRBJ1-1; V gene: TRBV9; D gene: -; clone size: -
CDR3 protein: CASSRSLPPSGRRYEQYF; CDR3 DNA: TGTGCCAGCAGCCGTTCTCTACCCCCTAGCGGGAGACGGTACGAGCAGTACTTC; J gene: TRBJ2-7; V gene: TRBV12-1; D gene: -; clone size: once
CDR3 protein: CSVEGDTEAFF; CDR3 DNA: TGCAGCGTGGAGGGTGACACTGAAGCTTTCTTT; J gene: TRBJ1-1; V gene: TRBV29-1; D gene: -; clone size: -
CDR3 protein: CASSRGGAGDTQYF; CDR3 DNA: TGTGCCAGTAGTCGTGGGGGGGCCGGAGATACGCAGTATTTT; J gene: TRBJ2-3; V gene: TRBV19; D gene: -; clone size: -
CDR3 protein: CASSQEDRAIDTQYF; CDR3 DNA: TGCGCCAGCAGCCAAGAGGACAGGGCAATAGATACGCAGTATTTT; J gene: TRBJ2-3; V gene: TRBV4-3; D gene: TRBD1; clone size: once
CDR3 protein: CASRVTGSDNSPLHF; CDR3 DNA: TGTGCCAGCAGAGTGACGGGGTCCGATAATTCACCCCTCCACTTT; J gene: TRBJ1-6; V gene: TRBV2; D gene: -; clone size: -
CDR3 protein: CASSYRDRDQPQHF; CDR3 DNA: TGTGCCAGCAGTTACAGGGACAGAGATCAGCCCCAGCATTTT; J gene: TRBJ1-5; V gene: TRBV6-5; D gene: TRBD1; clone size: -
CDR3 protein: CASSLAGEAYNEQFF; CDR3 DNA: TGTGCCAGCAGCTTAGCGGGAGAGGCCTACAATGAGCAGTTCTTC; J gene: TRBJ2-1; V gene: TRBV5-6; D gene: TRBD2; clone size: once
CDR3 protein: CASSPDREGEKLFF; CDR3 DNA: TGTGCCAGCAGCCCGGACAGGGAGGGTGAAAAACTGTTTTTT; J gene: TRBJ1-4; V gene: TRBV27; D gene: TRBD1; clone size: -